Below, one TCR beta chain is given with its context. It was by 5'RACE template switching with UMIs that TCR beta cDNA was made. TCRdb reanalyzed the 5' RACE reads, giving one entry per CDR3 protein sequence and no DNA. The sample has roughly 160,000 distinct CDR3 sequences. This sample stems from a study of T cells expressing NK-cell markers. The germline V gene encodes CDR1 LGHNA and CDR2 YNFKEQ. The CDR3 consists of 18 residues. The clonotype originates from a woman aged 18 to 75 in good health. The sequenced sample consisted of blood T cells: a sorted CD56 or NKG2C T cell subset, CD4+ or CD8+ T cells, or bulk PBMC T cells (not recorded which). The chain joins TRBV4-2 to TRBJ2-1; the TCRdb D gene call, TRBD1, has no DNA to confirm it. CDR3 loop: CASSQAPSVAGAYNEQFF.